This TCR beta chain was documented in a study of OX40 agonist ivuxolimab in advanced cancers. This clone was observed a few times. Sequencing used immunoSEQ multiplex PCR; TCRdb keeps in-frame clones, though not all of them. The data show roughly 50,000 clones, 87% seen once. This CDR3 is built from 15 residues. Trimming took 4 bases from V and 4 from J; bases not matched to a gene: 4. Germline V gene sequence: CDR1 SNHLY, CDR2 FYNNEI. The clonotype originates from an adult with an advanced solid tumor such as melanoma, head and neck, liver or kidney cancer. The source was CD4+ or CD8+ T cells sorted from blood, collected in a trial of the OX40 agonist ivuxolimab. The chain employs TRBV2 and TRBJ2-5; 12 nucleotides match TRBD2. In DNA form, the CDR3 reads TGTGCCAGCAGTGGACTAGCGGGAGACCGAGAGACCCAGTACTTC. It is translated as CASSGLAGDRETQYF.